This entry features one TCR beta chain sequence. The entry originates in a study of blood T cell repertoires in COVID-19. Only in-frame clones appear in the TCRdb table, and some are missing; sequencing was by immunoSEQ multiplex PCR. The sample has about 84,000 clones, 86% seen once. This CDR3 contains 14 residues. Trimming took 6 bases from V and 0 from J; bases not matched to a gene: 5. Germline V lookup: CDR1 MNHEY, CDR2 SVGEGT. Sequencing was performed on peripheral blood. The clonotype originates from an elderly man with active or convalescent COVID-19. The chain links TRBV6-2 or TRBV6-3 to TRBJ2-7, with TRBD1 matching 7 bases. The CDR3 spells CASSQGDNSYEQYF. The CDR3 DNA is TGTGCCAGCAGCCAGGGGGACAACTCCTACGAGCAGTACTTC.